Each of the 30 T cell receptor beta chains below was sequenced from the same sample in a study of CD8 T cells in ankylosing spondylitis. Study-level points and caveats: A TCR beta motif of roughly eight highly homologous variants appeared characteristic of ankylosing spondylitis blood.

TCRdb reprocessed the 5' RACE reads with MiXCR, giving one entry per CDR3 protein. The profile shows more than 600,000 distinct CDR3 sequences, 15% to 20% of them singletons. No antigen has been assigned to these receptors. Sequencing was carried out using blood, either unsorted or a sorted T cell fraction (not recorded which). Receptors originate from a male donor with ankylosing spondylitis.

This clonotype showed up just a few times. The V and J genes are TRBV20-1 and TRBJ2-3; 9 bases line up with TRBD2. CDR3 size: 15 residues. The junction had 9 bases not matched to a gene; V was cut back by 6 bases and J by 2 bases. From germline, CDR1 is DFQATT and CDR2 SNEGSKA (reference sequence). For the CDR3, the DNA is TGCAGTGCCGTTATAGCGGGGGTAAACACAGATACGCAGTATTTT. This sequence encodes CSAVIAGVNTDTQYF.

The chain has TRBV30 and TRBJ1-4; no clear D. The CDR3 length is 14 residues. The germline gives CDR1 GTSNPN, CDR2 SVGIG (reference sequence). Trimming removed 0 bases at V and 1 base at J, with 6 bases between. In nucleotides, the CDR3 is TGTGCCTGGAGTGTCGGAGGAACTAATGAAAAACTGTTTTTT. This sequence encodes CAWSVGGTNEKLFF.

CDR3 region: CASSLLQGGNQPQHF. DNA for the CDR3: TGTGCCAGCAGTTTATTACAGGGGGGCAATCAGCCCCAGCATTTT. The chain is built from TRBV27 and TRBJ1-5, with TRBD1 matching 8 bases. The junction had 1 base not matched to a gene; V was cut back by 1 base and J by 2 bases. This CDR3 is built from 15 residues. Germline loops: CDR1 MNHEY, CDR2 SMNVEV (reference sequence).

This sequence joins TRBV20-1 and TRBJ2-1; D is undetermined. Trimming stripped 3 bases from V and 1 base from J, with 10 bases between. Looked up from germline, CDR1 is DFQATT and CDR2 is SNEGSKA (reference sequence). This CDR3 is 14 amino acids long. This chain's CDR3 is CSASSGVSYNEQFF. CDR3 nucleotide sequence: TGCAGTGCTAGTTCTGGGGTTTCCTACAATGAGCAGTTCTTC.

This clonotype has just a few counts. V gene TRBV20-1 combines with J gene TRBJ2-7; D may correspond to TRBD1 or TRBD2 (6 bases each). V lost 6 bases and J 2 bases, leaving 11 bases between the germline ends. The CDR3 is made up of 12 amino acids. Germline V gives CDR1 DFQATT, CDR2 SNEGSKA (reference sequence). The CDR3 sequence is CSARGDAYEQYF. The DNA for the CDR3 is TGCAGTGCGAGGGGGGACGCCTACGAGCAGTACTTC.

There are a few counts of this clonotype. V is TRBV4-2 and J is TRBJ2-5; D is perhaps TRBD1 or TRBD2 (5 bases each). This CDR3 is 14 amino acids long. Per the germline V gene, CDR1 is LGHNA and CDR2 is YNFKEQ. V was pared by 8 bases and J by 5 bases, with 18 bases between. The CDR3 here is CASGGHGSVETQYF. The CDR3 DNA follows: TGTGCCAGCGGAGGACACGGGTCTGTGGAGACCCAGTACTTC.

This rearrangement joins TRBV5-1 to TRBJ2-3, with 8 bases that match TRBD1. Losses at the gene ends were 4 bases for V and 1 base for J; bases not matched to a gene: 5. This CDR3 has 15 amino acids. In germline, CDR1 is SGHRS, CDR2 YFSETQ. DNA for the CDR3: TGCGCCAGCAGCGGGCAGGGGGCCGGCACAGATACGCAGTATTTT. Residues: CASSGQGAGTDTQYF.

The V call is TRBV9, the J call TRBJ2-1; no clear D. The CDR3 totals 13 residues. Trimming left V 2 bases short and J 5 bases short, with 8 bases between. Germline CDR1 reads SGDLS; CDR2 reads YYNGEE. CDR3 amino acids: CASSVAFNNEQFF. CDR3 bases: TGTGCCAGCAGCGTCGCATTTAACAATGAGCAGTTCTTC.

The chain uses TRBV12-3 or TRBV12-4 and TRBJ1-2; the match to TRBD1 covers 7 bases. The CDR3 has 15 residues. J gave up 2 bases and V 6 bases, and 9 bases lay outside the gene matches. DNA of the CDR3: TGTGCCAGCAGCTTTGACAGGGTACAGAACTATGGCTACACCTTC. Protein: CASSFDRVQNYGYTF.

The V gene is TRBV2, the J gene TRBJ2-1; 10 positions match TRBD2. Germline trimming cut 4 bases from V and 5 bases from J; bases unmatched to any gene: 5. The CDR3 length is 15 residues. The V gene's germline CDR1 is SNHLY and CDR2 FYNNEI. The CDR3, as DNA: TGTGCCAGCAGTGCCTCGGGACTAGCGAACAATGAGCAGTTCTTC. Its translation is CASSASGLANNEQFF.

This clonotype has a single count. V usage is TRBV2 and J usage is TRBJ2-1; D gene unclear. Germline V CDR1 and CDR2: SNHLY, FYNNEI. V lost 7 bases to trimming and J lost 0 bases, with 10 bases between them. This CDR3 has 14 residues. The CDR3 DNA reads as TGTGCCAGCACCCCCCTCCGCTCCTACAATGAGCAGTTCTTC. As protein: CASTPLRSYNEQFF. Combining the CDR3 with reference TRBV2 and TRBJ2-1 gives the whole variable domain EPEVTQTPSHQVTQMGQEVILRCVPISNHLYFYWYRQILGQKVEFLVSFYNNEISEKSEIFDDQFSVERPDGSNFTLKIRSTKLEDSAMYFCASTPLRSYNEQFFGPGTRLTVL.

This rearrangement joins TRBV4-1 to TRBJ2-3, with 9 positions matching TRBD2. This CDR3 region has 14 residues. Germline CDR1 MGHRA, CDR2 YSYEKL. V gave up 5 bases and J gave up 7 bases; unmatched junction bases: 7. The CDR3 nucleotides read TGCGCCAGCAGCGCGGGGGGGGGCGAGCATACGCAGTATTTT. Amino acids: CASSAGGGEHTQYF.

J is TRBJ1-2 and V is TRBV4-1; TRBD1 matches 7 bases. The germline CDR1 and CDR2 sequences are MGHRA and YSYEKL. The CDR3 sequence is 14 residues long. V shed 2 bases, J shed 6 bases, and the junction held 6 bases outside the gene matches. The CDR3 bases are TGCGCCAGCAGCCAAATTGAGGGGGCCAATGGCTACACCTTC. Translated, it gives CASSQIEGANGYTF.

The V call is TRBV27, the J call TRBJ1-2, with 10 bases fitting TRBD1. Looked up from germline, CDR1 is MNHEY and CDR2 is SMNVEV (reference sequence). This CDR3 is built from 15 residues. With V trimmed by 5 bases and J by 3 bases, 6 bases remained unmatched. CDR3 sequence: CASSAPDRGYYGYTF. CDR3 nucleotide sequence: TGTGCCAGCAGTGCCCCGGACAGGGGGTACTATGGCTACACCTTC.

Ten or more counts support this clonotype. This chain uses TRBV12-3 or TRBV12-4 with TRBJ2-3, with TRBD2 matching 7 bases. After removal of 4 bases from V and 4 bases from J, the junction contained 8 bases not matched to a gene. This CDR3 spans 15 amino acids. The CDR3 nucleotides are TGTGCCAGCAGTTCGGCTAGCGGTTTTGCAGATACGCAGTATTTT. It is translated as CASSSASGFADTQYF.

The table lists this clonotype with a few counts. This chain links TRBV5-6 with TRBJ1-5; 10 nucleotides align to TRBD1. The CDR3 runs 17 residues. The germline V gene encodes CDR1 SGHDT and CDR2 YYEEEE. Trimming at V came to 0 bases and at J to 2 bases, leaving 5 bases not matched to a gene. The CDR3 is CASSLGTGGNGNQPQHF. CDR3 nucleotide sequence: TGTGCCAGCAGCTTGGGGACAGGGGGGAACGGCAATCAGCCCCAGCATTTT.

The chain recombines TRBV7-6 with TRBJ1-3, with a possible D match to TRBD1 (6 bases). Germline V gene data show CDR1 as SGHVS and CDR2 as FNYEAQ. This CDR3 comprises 17 residues. V shed 5 bases and J shed 1 base, with 18 bases lying between them. CDR3 DNA sequence: TGTGCCAGCAGCCTATTAGCGGGGGCCGGGTCTGGAAACACCATATATTTT. Translating it yields CASSLLAGAGSGNTIYF.

This clonotype was found many times. The chain couples TRBV9 to TRBJ2-2; D gene uncertain. V lost 3 bases, J lost 4 bases, and 4 bases lay in between. The germline gives CDR1 SGDLS, CDR2 YYNGEE. This CDR3 comprises 12 residues. CDR3 protein: CASSDSTGELFF. The DNA for the CDR3 is TGTGCCAGCAGCGACTCCACCGGGGAGCTGTTTTTT.

The chain employs TRBV27 and TRBJ1-1; a possible D gene is TRBD1 (5 bases). Looked up from germline, CDR1 is MNHEY and CDR2 is SMNVEV (reference sequence). Trimming left V 5 bases short and J 5 bases short, with 18 bases between. There are 15 residues in the CDR3. The CDR3, as DNA: TGTGCCAGCAGTCAGACTCTTATCCGGGGGACTGAAGCTTTCTTT. This gives the protein CASSQTLIRGTEAFF.

This rearrangement joins TRBV2 to TRBJ2-7; 7 nucleotides align to TRBD1. CDR3 length equals 17 residues. The V and J ends lost 8 bases and 4 bases, in that order; junction bases with no gene match: 20. The germline V gene encodes CDR1 SNHLY and CDR2 FYNNEI. Written as DNA, the CDR3 is TGTGCCAGCGGCCGGGACAGAATCGCTCCGGCCGGATACGAGCAGTACTTC. Protein product: CASGRDRIAPAGYEQYF.

This clonotype has only a few counts. The chain carries TRBV6-6 and TRBJ2-1, with 9 bases fitting TRBD2. The CDR3 has 14 residues. Germline lookup yields CDR1 MNHNY and CDR2 SVGAGI (reference sequence). The J segment lost 9 bases and the V segment lost 6 bases, leaving 9 bases of the junction unmatched. CDR3 in DNA: TGTGCCAGCAGGGTAACCGGGACTAGCTTTGAGCAGTTCTTC. It is translated as CASRVTGTSFEQFF.

The rearrangement uses TRBV12-3 or TRBV12-4 and TRBJ2-3; TRBD2 matches at 9 bases. This CDR3 has 17 residues. J gave up 2 bases and V 4 bases, and 10 bases lay outside the gene matches. CDR3 sequence reads: CASSSTPGLADTDTQYF. CDR3 DNA: TGTGCCAGCAGTTCGACCCCGGGACTAGCCGACACAGATACGCAGTATTTT.

The CDR3 nucleotides read TGTGCCAGCACCCCCGCGACAGGGACGAACACTGAAGCTTTCTTT. It yields the protein CASTPATGTNTEAFF. This chain links TRBV12-3 or TRBV12-4 with TRBJ1-1; 7 nucleotides line up with TRBD1. There are 15 residues in the CDR3. The J segment lost 1 base and the V segment lost 7 bases, leaving 9 bases of the junction unmatched.

A remark on this clonotype: This may come from a read error, since a much larger clone is one base off. The rearrangement links TRBV5-5 to TRBJ2-7; tentatively, D is TRBD1 or TRBD2 (5 bases each). V dropped 7 bases and J dropped 0 bases, with 11 bases sitting between them. CDR3 size: 13 residues. CDR1 and CDR2 (germline): SGHKS, YYEKEE (reference sequence). The CDR3 DNA sequence: TGTGCCAGCTGCCCCGGGACCTCCTACGAGCAGTACTTC. Its translation is CASCPGTSYEQYF.

This rearrangement joins TRBV5-1 to TRBJ2-7; 7 nucleotides match TRBD1. V dropped 7 bases and J dropped 6; count of bases not matched to a gene: 16. Germline CDR1 is SGHRS and CDR2 is YFSETQ. This CDR3 has 15 amino acids. The CDR3, as DNA: TGCGCCAGCCCTTTTGACAGGGCAAAACTCTCCGAGCAGTACTTC. This codes for CASPFDRAKLSEQYF. Using reference TRBV5-1 and TRBJ2-7 for the parts outside the CDR3, the full variable domain is KAGVTQTPRYLIKTRGQQVTLSCSPISGHRSVSWYQQTPGQGLQFLFEYFSETQRNKGNFPGRFSGRQFSNSRSEMNVSTLELGDSALYLCASPFDRAKLSEQYFGPGTRLTVT.

Here the CDR3 DNA reads TGTGCCAGCAGCTCCGACAGGGTAGATACGCAGTATTTT. Its translation: CASSSDRVDTQYF. The chain carries TRBV6-1 and TRBJ2-3, with TRBD1 matching over 7 bases. V gave up 6 bases and J gave up 5 bases; unmatched junction bases: 5. Germline V gives CDR1 MNHNS, CDR2 SASEGT. CDR3 length equals 13 residues.

In its sample, this clonotype was seen a few times. As DNA, the CDR3 is TGCAGTGCTATACTGGGTGGAGATACGCAGTATTTT. This gives the protein CSAILGGDTQYF. V gene TRBV20-1 combines with J gene TRBJ2-3; D is unclear. Per the germline V gene, CDR1 is DFQATT and CDR2 is SNEGSKA (reference sequence). The germline V and J ends were trimmed by 4 bases and 5 bases, with 10 bases remaining between them. CDR3 length: 12 amino acids.

The chain carries TRBV18 and TRBJ2-2; 8 bases agree with TRBD1. Unmatched junction bases numbered 18, after V lost 4 bases and J lost 5 bases. This CDR3 is built from 19 residues. Looked up from germline, CDR1 is KGHSH and CDR2 is LQKENI. CDR3 protein: CASSLLGAGGGQGTGELFF. DNA for the CDR3: TGTGCCAGCTCACTACTCGGAGCAGGGGGCGGTCAAGGAACCGGGGAGCTGTTTTTT.

The chain links TRBV12-3 or TRBV12-4 to TRBJ2-6, with 8 bases aligning to TRBD2. The trim removed 5 bases at V and 2 bases at J, leaving 11 bases unmatched. CDR3 size: 18 residues. CDR3 DNA sequence: TGTGCCAGCAGTAATACACTAGCGGCGGTCCCTGGGGCCAACGTCCTGACTTTC. Its translation is CASSNTLAAVPGANVLTF.

The sample holds many counts of this clonotype. This chain connects TRBV30 to TRBJ2-1; 11 nucleotides line up with TRBD1. The germline V gene has CDR1 GTSNPN and CDR2 SVGIG (reference sequence). The CDR3 is made up of 20 amino acids. V was clipped by 0 bases and J by 5 bases; unmatched bases: 18. The DNA of the CDR3 is TGTGCCTGGAGTGTCCGGGACAGGGGGATGTTGTTCTACCGAAACAATGAGCAGTTCTTC. It yields the protein CAWSVRDRGMLFYRNNEQFF.